This T cell receptor (beta chain) is from a study of T cells in Graves' hyperthyroidism and ophthalmopathy. Overall study results and limits: Most expanded thyroid clonotypes above 0.001 also appeared in blood. With a median lead of approximately six months before onset, the model predicted ophthalmopathy.

Researchers barred patients who had uncontrolled infection, other autoimmune disease, pregnancy or lactation. Fresh peripheral blood, around 9.5 ml, yielded the PBMCs. Amplified TCR beta CDR3 regions derived from RNA transcripts. With the HTBI primer set, the TCR CDR3 went through a first round of RT-PCR. TCRdb reanalysed the multiplex PCR reads using MiXCR and keeps one entry per CDR3 protein. The profile shows about 720,000 distinct CDR3 sequences, around 17% of them singletons. The CDR3 extends over 15 amino acids. Germline lookup yields CDR1 DFQATT and CDR2 SNEGSKA (reference sequence). The V and J ends lost 0 bases and 10 bases respectively, with 19 bases between them. This clonotype showed up many times. Its antigen is undetermined.

The sample comprised blood. This TCR was sampled from a man aged 18 to 29 with Graves' hyperthyroidism. The V gene is TRBV20-1, the J gene TRBJ2-1, with a tentative D call TRBD2 (6 bases). CDR3 loop: CSARDRRDHLGEQFF. The CDR3 bases are TGCAGTGCTAGAGATCGGCGGGACCACCTGGGGGAGCAGTTCTTC.